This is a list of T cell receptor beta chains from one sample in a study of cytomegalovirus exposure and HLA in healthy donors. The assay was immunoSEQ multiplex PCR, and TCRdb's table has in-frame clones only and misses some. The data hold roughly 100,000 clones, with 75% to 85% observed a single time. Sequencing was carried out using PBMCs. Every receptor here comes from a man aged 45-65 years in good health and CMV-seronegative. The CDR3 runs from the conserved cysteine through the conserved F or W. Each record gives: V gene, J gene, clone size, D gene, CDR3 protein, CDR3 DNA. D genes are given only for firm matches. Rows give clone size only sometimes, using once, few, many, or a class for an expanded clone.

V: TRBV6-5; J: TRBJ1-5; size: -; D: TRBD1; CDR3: CASSSSEGARQPQHF; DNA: TGTGCCAGCAGTTCCTCCGAGGGGGCGCGGCAGCCCCAGCATTTT
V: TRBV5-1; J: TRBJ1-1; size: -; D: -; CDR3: CASSLDRRQILKSNTEAFF; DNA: TGCGCCAGCAGCTTGGACCGCCGACAGATTCTCAAATCGAACACTGAAGCTTTCTTT
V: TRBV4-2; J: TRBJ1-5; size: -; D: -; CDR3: CASSRNSNQPQHF; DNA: TGTGCCAGCAGCCGAAACTCTAATCAGCCCCAGCATTTT
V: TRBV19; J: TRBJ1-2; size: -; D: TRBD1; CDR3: CASRTQGGENYGYTF; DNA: TGTGCCAGTAGGACCCAAGGGGGCGAGAACTATGGCTACACCTTC
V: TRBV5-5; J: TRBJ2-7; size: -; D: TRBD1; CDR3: CASSKGTGVSYEQYF; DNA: TGTGCCAGCAGCAAGGGGACAGGGGTATCCTACGAGCAGTACTTC
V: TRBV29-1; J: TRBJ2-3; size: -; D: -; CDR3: CSARGSGSQYF; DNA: TGCAGCGCCAGGGGCAGCGGCTCGCAGTATTTT
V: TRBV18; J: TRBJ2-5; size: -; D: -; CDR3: CASSDSQTQYF; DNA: TGTGCCAGCTCCGACTCACAGACCCAGTACTTC
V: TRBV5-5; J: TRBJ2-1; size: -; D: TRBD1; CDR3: CASSPTGGQYNEQFF; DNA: TGTGCCAGCAGCCCTACAGGGGGCCAGTACAATGAGCAGTTCTTC
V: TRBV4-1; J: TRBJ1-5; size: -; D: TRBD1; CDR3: CASSQERTGARPQHF; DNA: TGCGCCAGCAGCCAAGAGCGGACAGGGGCTCGGCCCCAGCATTTT
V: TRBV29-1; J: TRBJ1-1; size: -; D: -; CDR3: CSALSGTEAFF; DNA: TGCAGCGCCCTATCGGGCACTGAAGCTTTCTTT
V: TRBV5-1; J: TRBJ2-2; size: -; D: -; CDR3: CASSGADTGELFF; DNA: TGCGCCAGCAGCGGAGCCGACACCGGGGAGCTGTTTTTT
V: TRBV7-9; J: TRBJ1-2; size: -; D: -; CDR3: CASSLDAGVYGYTF; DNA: TGTGCCAGCAGCTTAGATGCGGGGGTCTATGGCTACACCTTC
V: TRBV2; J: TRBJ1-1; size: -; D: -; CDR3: CASSEERGTEAFF; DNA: TGTGCCAGCAGTGAAGAAAGGGGGACTGAAGCTTTCTTT
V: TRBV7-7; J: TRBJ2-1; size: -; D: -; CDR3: CASSLDGSTIDEQFF; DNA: TGTGCCAGCAGCTTAGACGGGTCTACTATTGATGAGCAGTTCTTC
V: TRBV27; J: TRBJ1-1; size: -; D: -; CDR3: CASSQQVNTEAFF; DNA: TGTGCCAGCAGTCAACAGGTGAACACTGAAGCTTTCTTT
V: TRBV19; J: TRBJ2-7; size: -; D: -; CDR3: CASSPGQGNEQYF; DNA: TGTGCCAGTAGTCCGGGACAAGGGAACGAGCAGTACTTC
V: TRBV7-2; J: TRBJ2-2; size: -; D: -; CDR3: CASSPGQNTGELFF; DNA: TGTGCCAGCAGCCCAGGACAGAACACCGGGGAGCTGTTTTTT
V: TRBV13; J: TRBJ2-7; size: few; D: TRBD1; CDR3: CASRVGQKYEQYF; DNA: TGTGCCAGCAGGGTGGGACAGAAATACGAGCAGTACTTC
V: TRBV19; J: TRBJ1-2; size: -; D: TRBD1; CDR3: CASRQGGADGYTF; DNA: TGTGCCAGTAGACAAGGGGGCGCGGATGGCTACACCTTC
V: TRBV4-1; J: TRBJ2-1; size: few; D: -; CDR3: CASSQVDLVTYNEQFF; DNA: TGCGCCAGCAGCCAGGTGGACTTAGTCACCTACAATGAGCAGTTCTTC
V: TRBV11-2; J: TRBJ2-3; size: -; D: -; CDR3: CASSPLGETQYF; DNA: TGTGCCAGCAGCCCGCTCGGGGAGACGCAGTATTTT
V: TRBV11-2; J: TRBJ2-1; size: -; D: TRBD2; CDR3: CASRPLTSGAYNEQFF; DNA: TGTGCCAGCAGACCCTTAACTAGCGGGGCCTACAATGAGCAGTTCTTC
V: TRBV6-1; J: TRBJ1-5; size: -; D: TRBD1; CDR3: CASSLGQGERPQHF; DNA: TGTGCCAGCAGTTTGGGACAGGGGGAGAGGCCCCAGCATTTT
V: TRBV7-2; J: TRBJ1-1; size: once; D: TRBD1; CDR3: CASSLTGGNTEAFF; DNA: TGTGCCAGCAGCTTGACAGGGGGCAACACTGAAGCTTTCTTT
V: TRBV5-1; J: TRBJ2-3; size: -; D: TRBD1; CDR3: CASSLGQGATDTQYF; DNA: TGCGCCAGCAGCTTAGGACAGGGGGCCACAGATACGCAGTATTTT
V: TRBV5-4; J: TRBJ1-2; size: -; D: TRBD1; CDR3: CASTYRGEGDYGYTF; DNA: TGTGCCAGCACTTACAGGGGAGAAGGCGACTATGGCTACACCTTC
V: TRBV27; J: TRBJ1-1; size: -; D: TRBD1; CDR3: CASRTLLGRTGPEAFF; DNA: TGTGCCAGCAGGACGCTTCTTGGTCGGACAGGGCCTGAAGCTTTCTTT
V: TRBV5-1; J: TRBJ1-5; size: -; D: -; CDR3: CASREIPGINQPQHF; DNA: TGCGCCAGCAGGGAAATCCCAGGGATTAATCAGCCCCAGCATTTT
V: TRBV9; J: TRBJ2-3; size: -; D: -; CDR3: CASSVVSAGTDTQYF; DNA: TGTGCCAGCAGCGTAGTAAGCGCCGGCACAGATACGCAGTATTTT
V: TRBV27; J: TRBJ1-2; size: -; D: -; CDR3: CASSSLSRRALYGYTF; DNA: TGTGCCAGCAGTTCCCTTTCTCGCAGGGCCCTTTATGGCTACACCTTC
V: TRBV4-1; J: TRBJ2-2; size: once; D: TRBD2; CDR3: CASSRGTNTGELFF; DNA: TGCGCCAGCAGCCGCGGGACTAATACCGGGGAGCTGTTTTTT
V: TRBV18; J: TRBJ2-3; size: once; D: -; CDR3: CASSPTSSTDTQYF; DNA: TGTGCCAGCTCACCCACTAGCAGCACAGATACGCAGTATTTT
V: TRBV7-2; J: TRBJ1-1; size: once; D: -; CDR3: CASSLGRNTEAFF; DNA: TGTGCCAGCAGCTTGGGGAGGAACACTGAAGCTTTCTTT
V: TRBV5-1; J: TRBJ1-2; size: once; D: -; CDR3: CASSSTTLYGYTF; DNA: TGCGCCAGCAGCTCTACCACCCTTTATGGCTACACCTTC
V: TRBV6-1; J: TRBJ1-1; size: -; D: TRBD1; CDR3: CASSWGQGVDEAFF; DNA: TGTGCCAGCAGTTGGGGACAGGGAGTGGATGAAGCTTTCTTT
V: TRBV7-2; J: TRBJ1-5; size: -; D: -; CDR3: CASSRSVDQPQHF; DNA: TGTGCCAGCAGCCGGTCCGTGGATCAGCCCCAGCATTTT
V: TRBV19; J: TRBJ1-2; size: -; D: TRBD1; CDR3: CASIMTGEDYGYTF; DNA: TGTGCCAGTATCATGACAGGGGAGGACTATGGCTACACCTTC
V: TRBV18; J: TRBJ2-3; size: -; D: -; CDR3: CASSPRGQTSTDTQYF; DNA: TGTGCCAGCTCACCTCGGGGACAAACTAGCACAGATACGCAGTATTTT
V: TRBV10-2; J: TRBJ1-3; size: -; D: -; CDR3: CASSDPTGSSGNTIYF; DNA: TGCGCCAGCAGTGACCCGACAGGTAGCTCTGGAAACACCATATATTTT
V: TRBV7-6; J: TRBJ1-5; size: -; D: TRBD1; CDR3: CASSSGTGEISNQPQHF; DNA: TGTGCCAGCAGCTCCGGGACAGGGGAAATTAGCAATCAGCCCCAGCATTTT
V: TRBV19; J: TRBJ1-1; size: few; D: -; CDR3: CASSIRGGMNTEAFF; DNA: TGTGCCAGTAGTATCCGAGGGGGTATGAACACTGAAGCTTTCTTT
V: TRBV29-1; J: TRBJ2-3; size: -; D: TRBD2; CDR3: CSVEEGRGGTDTQYF; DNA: TGCAGCGTTGAAGAAGGGCGGGGGGGCACAGATACGCAGTATTTT
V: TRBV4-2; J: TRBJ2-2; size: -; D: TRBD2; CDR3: CASSPIGGGNTNTGELFF; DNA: TGTGCCAGCAGCCCGATCGGCGGGGGGAATACGAACACCGGGGAGCTGTTTTTT
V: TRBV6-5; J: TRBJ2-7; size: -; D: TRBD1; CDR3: CASSYSNRGPYEQYF; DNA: TGTGCCAGCAGTTACTCGAACAGGGGGCCATACGAGCAGTACTTC
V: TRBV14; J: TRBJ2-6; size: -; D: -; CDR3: CASSHRVGANVLTF; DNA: TGTGCCAGCAGCCACAGGGTGGGGGCCAACGTCCTGACTTTC
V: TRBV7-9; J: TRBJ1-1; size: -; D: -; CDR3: CASSLQGGVEAFF; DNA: TGTGCCAGCAGCTTGCAGGGTGGTGTTGAAGCTTTCTTT
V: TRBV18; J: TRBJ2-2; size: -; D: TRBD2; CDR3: CASSAAGGHTGELFF; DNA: TGTGCCAGCTCAGCCGCGGGGGGCCACACCGGGGAGCTGTTTTTT
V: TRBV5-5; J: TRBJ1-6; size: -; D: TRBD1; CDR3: CASSLDRDSFSYSPLHF; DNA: TGTGCCAGCAGCTTGGACCGGGACAGCTTTTCTTATTCACCCCTCCACTTT
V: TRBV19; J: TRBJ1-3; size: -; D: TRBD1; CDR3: CASADRGRGNTIYF; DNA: TGTGCCAGTGCAGACAGGGGGCGCGGAAACACCATATATTTT